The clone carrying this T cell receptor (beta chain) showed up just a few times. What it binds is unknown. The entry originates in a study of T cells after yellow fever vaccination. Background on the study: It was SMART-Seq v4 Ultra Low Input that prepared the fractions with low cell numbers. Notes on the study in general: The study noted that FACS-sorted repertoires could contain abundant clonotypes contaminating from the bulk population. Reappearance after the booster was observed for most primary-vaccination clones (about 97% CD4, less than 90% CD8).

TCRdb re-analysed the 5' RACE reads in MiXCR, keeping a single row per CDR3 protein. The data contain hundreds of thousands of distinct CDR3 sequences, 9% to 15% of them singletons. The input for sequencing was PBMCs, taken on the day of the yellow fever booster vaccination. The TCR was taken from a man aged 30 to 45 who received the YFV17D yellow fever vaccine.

The CDR3 DNA reads as TGTGCCAGCAGTTACTCGGGCGGCAGTAATGAAAAACTGTTTTTT. This gives the protein CASSYSGGSNEKLFF. The rearrangement links TRBV6-5 to TRBJ1-4; D is uncertain. The CDR3 runs to 15 residues. Between the trimmed V and J ends, which lost 0 bases and 4 bases, there was a span of 9 bases. Looked up from germline, CDR1 is MNHEY and CDR2 is SVGAGI.